Listed below are T cell receptor beta chains from one sample, sequenced in a study of vaccination and CD4 T cells after COVID-19. Antigens for these TCRs are unknown. TCRdb passed the PCR reads through MiXCR, listing each CDR3 protein once. Among some 12,000 distinct CDR3 sequences listed, 45% to 50% were seen once. The sequencing sample was made of CD4+ T cells from blood, cultured in vitro. These receptors came from a human donor who had recovered from COVID-19. Each CDR3 is given with its conserved first and last residue. The D gene is left open where the match is weak. Clone size, where shown, is once, few, many, or a class for clones that have expanded.

. TRBJ1-1 . TRBV20-1 CSARQTGMGMNTEAFF TGCAGTGCTAGGCAAACAGGGATGGGCATGAACACTGAAGCTTTCTTT
. TRBJ2-5 TRBD2 TRBV24-1 CATSDPGLAGVETQYF TGTGCCACCAGTGACCCGGGACTAGCGGGAGTGGAGACCCAGTACTTC
once TRBJ2-5 . TRBV28 CASSFRTGEAFGYF TGTGCCAGCAGTTTCCGGACCGGGGAGGCCTTCGGGTACTTC
. TRBJ1-5 TRBD1 TRBV12-3/TRBV12-4 CASSGTGGNQPQHF TGTGCCAGCAGTGGGACAGGGGGTAATCAGCCCCAGCATTTT
few TRBJ2-2 . TRBV11-1 CASSLRPGSDTGELFF TGTGCCAGCAGCTTAAGACCGGGTTCGGACACCGGGGAGCTGTTTTTT
. TRBJ1-5 . TRBV19 CASKDGPTNQPQHF TGTGCCAGTAAGGACGGACCAACCAATCAGCCCCAGCATTTT
once TRBJ2-1 . TRBV9 CASSADSNSYNEQFF TGTGCCAGCAGCGCCGACAGTAACTCCTACAATGAGCAGTTCTTC
few TRBJ2-3 . TRBV6-2/TRBV6-3 CASTRGAASTDTQYF TGTGCCAGCACCCGGGGGGCAGCGAGCACAGATACGCAGTATTTT
. TRBJ2-1 . TRBV24-1 CATEGGGERQFF TGTGCCACCGAAGGGGGCGGGGAAAGGCAGTTCTTC
few TRBJ2-3 TRBD1 TRBV2 CAGQGVDTQYF TGTGCCGGACAGGGAGTAGATACGCAGTATTTT
few TRBJ2-1 . TRBV20-1 CSAPPADNEQFF TGCAGTGCTCCGCCGGCAGATAATGAGCAGTTCTTC
. TRBJ1-2 . TRBV7-9 CASSPKNPLYYGYTF TGTGCCAGCAGCCCAAAAAATCCCCTTTACTATGGCTACACCTTC
. TRBJ2-5 . TRBV9 CASSVGNSRQETQYF TGTGCCAGCAGCGTAGGAAACTCGCGCCAAGAGACCCAGTACTTC
. TRBJ2-2 . TRBV5-6 CASSFGGRNTGELFF TGTGCCAGCAGCTTCGGGGGTAGGAACACCGGGGAGCTGTTTTTT
. TRBJ1-2 . TRBV12-3/TRBV12-4 CASSFSNYGYTF TGTGCCAGCAGTTTCTCTAACTATGGCTACACCTTC
. TRBJ2-7 TRBD2 TRBV6-5 CASSYSTNEARGGEQYF TGTGCCAGCAGTTACTCGACTAATGAGGCGAGGGGAGGGGAGCAGTACTTC
. TRBJ2-2 TRBD2 TRBV20-1 CSAPGLDTTGELFF TGCAGTGCTCCCGGACTAGATACTACCGGGGAGCTGTTTTTT
few TRBJ1-3 . TRBV7-9 CASSLRGPGDTIYF TGTGCCAGCAGCTTGCGGGGGCCTGGAGACACCATATATTTT
. TRBJ2-1 TRBD2 TRBV7-9 CASTGSGSSYNEQFF TGTGCCAGCACGGGTAGCGGGAGCTCCTACAATGAGCAGTTCTTC
few TRBJ1-1 . TRBV28 CASSITQGLNTEAFF TGTGCCAGCAGTATCACACAGGGTCTGAACACTGAAGCTTTCTTT
. TRBJ1-2 . TRBV28 CASSLPRGAGNYGYTF TGTGCCAGCAGTTTACCGAGGGGCGCTGGGAACTATGGCTACACCTTC
few TRBJ2-3 TRBD2 TRBV15 CATSRGTSGDLSADTQYF TGTGCCACCAGCAGAGGGACTAGCGGAGACCTTAGCGCAGATACGCAGTATTTT
few TRBJ1-1 . TRBV6-2/TRBV6-3 CASSYYPKNTEAFF TGTGCCAGCAGTTACTACCCAAAAAACACTGAAGCTTTCTTT
hyperexpanded TRBJ2-7 TRBD1 TRBV20-1 CSAPRQGYEQYF TGCAGTGCTCCTCGACAGGGGTACGAGCAGTACTTC
. TRBJ2-1 . TRBV25-1 CASTRDDYNEQFF TGTGCCAGCACCAGGGACGACTACAATGAGCAGTTCTTC
. TRBJ2-7 TRBD2 TRBV7-2 CASSLGLPGTSGKYEQYF TGTGCCAGCAGCTTAGGCCTTCCCGGGACTAGCGGGAAGTACGAGCAGTACTTC
few TRBJ2-5 . TRBV20-1 CSARDEVTGRETQYF TGCAGTGCTAGAGATGAGGTGACGGGAAGAGAGACCCAGTACTTC
. TRBJ1-5 TRBD1 TRBV27 CASSPGQGFIQPQHF TGTGCCAGCAGCCCCGGACAGGGTTTTATTCAGCCCCAGCATTTT
. TRBJ1-5 TRBD1 TRBV5-1 CASSADGTGGQPQHF TGCGCCAGCAGCGCCGACGGGACAGGGGGTCAGCCCCAGCATTTT
. TRBJ1-5 . TRBV2 CASNGGSNQPQHF TGTGCCAGCAATGGGGGTAGCAATCAGCCCCAGCATTTT
few TRBJ2-2 TRBD2 TRBV2 CASSELGLAVGELFF TGTGCCAGCAGTGAATTGGGGCTAGCGGTCGGGGAGCTGTTTTTT
. TRBJ1-1 . TRBV11-2 CASSPQGNTEAFF TGTGCCAGCAGCCCGCAGGGGAACACTGAAGCTTTCTTT
. TRBJ2-3 . TRBV19 CASSADFTDTQYF TGTGCCAGTAGTGCGGACTTCACAGATACGCAGTATTTT
. TRBJ1-1 . TRBV11-3 CASSLGGASGAFF TGTGCCAGCAGCTTAGGGGGAGCTAGCGGAGCTTTCTTT
. TRBJ1-1 . TRBV7-3 CASSLWGVGTEAFF TGTGCCAGCAGCTTATGGGGGGTGGGGACTGAAGCTTTCTTT
. TRBJ1-5 . TRBV20-1 CSARVGGQGEGQPQHF TGCAGTGCTAGAGTTGGGGGACAAGGGGAAGGTCAGCCCCAGCATTTT
few TRBJ2-7 . TRBV29-1 CSVGQDSYEQYF TGCAGCGTTGGGCAGGACAGCTACGAGCAGTACTTC
. TRBJ1-1 . TRBV28 CASSLGAGNTEAFF TGTGCCAGCAGCCTAGGGGCAGGGAACACTGAAGCTTTCTTT
. TRBJ1-2 TRBD1 TRBV20-1 CSGDRTNYGYTF TGCAGTGGGGACAGGACTAACTATGGCTACACCTTC
. TRBJ2-3 . TRBV2 CASTAGVSGTQYF TGTGCCAGCACGGCAGGGGTATCGGGTACGCAGTATTTT
. TRBJ1-1 . TRBV18 CASSPNKASEAFF TGTGCCAGCTCACCGAATAAGGCATCTGAAGCTTTCTTT
once TRBJ2-1 TRBD2 TRBV20-1 CSARDGGTSGRNEQFF TGCAGTGCTAGAGATGGAGGGACTAGCGGGAGGAATGAGCAGTTCTTC
few TRBJ2-7 . TRBV2 CASSGGWGYEQYF TGTGCCAGCAGTGGGGGCTGGGGCTACGAGCAGTACTTC
. TRBJ2-1 TRBD2 TRBV7-2 CASSPLAGGPNEQFF TGTGCCAGCAGCCCACTAGCGGGAGGGCCAAATGAGCAGTTCTTC
. TRBJ1-2 . TRBV11-3 CASSLDRQGSGYTF TGTGCCAGCAGCTTAGATCGGCAGGGGTCAGGCTACACCTTC
. TRBJ2-7 . TRBV30 CARSGIALTPEQYF TGTGCCCGGAGTGGTATAGCTCTAACCCCCGAGCAGTACTTC
few TRBJ1-1 . TRBV20-1 CSATENAEAFF TGCAGTGCTACGGAGAACGCTGAAGCTTTCTTT
. TRBJ2-2 . TRBV10-3 CAIRRISPGELFF TGTGCCATCAGGCGGATTAGCCCCGGGGAGCTGTTTTTT
few TRBJ2-2 TRBD1 TRBV20-1 CSAGPGQGSGELFF TGCAGTGCTGGACCGGGACAGGGAAGCGGGGAGCTGTTTTTT
. TRBJ1-6 . TRBV6-5 CASSYSPWVALHF TGTGCCAGCAGTTATAGCCCCTGGGTCGCCCTCCACTTT
. TRBJ1-1 . TRBV29-1 CSVGENTEAFF TGCAGCGTTGGAGAGAACACTGAAGCTTTCTTT
. TRBJ2-5 TRBD1 TRBV20-1 CSARAGGDFETQHF TGCAGTGCTAGAGCAGGGGGCGACTTTGAGACCCAGCACTTC
. TRBJ1-2 . TRBV6-2/TRBV6-3 CASRHGGTRSRYGYTF TGTGCCAGCAGACACGGGGGGACAAGGAGCCGCTATGGCTACACCTTC
. TRBJ2-3 TRBD2 TRBV30 CAWSVAGADTQYF TGTGCCTGGAGTGTAGCGGGGGCAGATACGCAGTATTTT
few TRBJ2-7 . TRBV20-1 CSAREPYRGGAEEQYF TGCAGTGCTAGAGAACCCTATCGGGGTGGTGCGGAGGAGCAGTACTTC
. TRBJ2-1 . TRBV29-1 CSVESTAYNEQFF TGCAGCGTTGAATCAACAGCATACAATGAGCAGTTCTTC
. TRBJ2-5 . TRBV5-1 CASSLGTAQETQYF TGCGCCAGCAGCCTAGGGACCGCTCAAGAGACCCAGTACTTC
. TRBJ2-5 . TRBV12-3/TRBV12-4 CASRGSERPEETQYF TGTGCCAGCAGAGGGTCCGAACGCCCGGAAGAGACCCAGTACTTC
few TRBJ1-5 TRBD1 TRBV7-9 CASTRTGEQPQHF TGTGCCAGCACACGGACAGGGGAGCAGCCCCAGCATTTT
. TRBJ1-1 . TRBV7-8 CASSLRVPNTEAFF TGTGCCAGCAGCTTACGGGTTCCGAACACTGAAGCTTTCTTT